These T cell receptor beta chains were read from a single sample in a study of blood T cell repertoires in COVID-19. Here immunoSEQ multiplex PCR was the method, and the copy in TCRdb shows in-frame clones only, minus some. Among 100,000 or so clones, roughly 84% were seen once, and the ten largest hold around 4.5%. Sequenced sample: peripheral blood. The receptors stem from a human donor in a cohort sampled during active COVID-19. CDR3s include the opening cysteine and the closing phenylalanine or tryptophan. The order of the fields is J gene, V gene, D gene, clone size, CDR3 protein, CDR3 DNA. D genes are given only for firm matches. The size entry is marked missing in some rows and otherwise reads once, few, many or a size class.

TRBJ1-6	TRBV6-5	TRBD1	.	CASTRTGVSSPLHF	TGTGCCAGCACGAGGACAGGGGTTAGTTCACCCCTCCACTTT
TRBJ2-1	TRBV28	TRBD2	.	CASSLQRGLAGGARGNEQFF	TGTGCCAGCAGTTTACAAAGAGGACTAGCGGGGGGTGCTAGGGGCAATGAGCAGTTCTTC
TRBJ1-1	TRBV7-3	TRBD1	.	CASSQPGGPNTEAFF	TGTGCCAGCAGCCAACCAGGGGGTCCGAACACTGAAGCTTTCTTT
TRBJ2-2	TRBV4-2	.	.	CASSQVAGNTGELFF	TGTGCCAGCAGCCAAGTGGCAGGGAACACCGGGGAGCTGTTTTTT
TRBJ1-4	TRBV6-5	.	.	CASTQSRTNEKLFF	TGTGCCAGCACCCAATCGCGGACTAATGAAAAACTGTTTTTT
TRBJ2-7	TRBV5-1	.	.	CASSPRTASYEQYF	TGCGCCAGCAGCCCGCGGACAGCCTCCTACGAGCAGTACTTC
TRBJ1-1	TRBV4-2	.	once	CASSQVGAGEAFF	TGTGCCAGCAGCCAAGTGGGGGCAGGTGAAGCTTTCTTT
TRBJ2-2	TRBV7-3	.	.	CASSRQPGDLSGELFF	TGTGCCAGCAGCCGACAGCCAGGGGATCTCAGCGGGGAGCTGTTTTTT
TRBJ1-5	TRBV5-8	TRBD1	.	CASSSDRVQPQHF	TGTGCCAGCAGTTCCGACAGGGTACAGCCCCAGCATTTT
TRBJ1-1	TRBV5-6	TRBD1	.	CASSKAGTGNTEAFF	TGTGCCAGCAGCAAAGCCGGGACAGGGAACACTGAAGCTTTCTTT
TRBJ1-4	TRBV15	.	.	CATSRHATGSEKLFF	TGTGCCACCAGCCGACACGCTACAGGGTCTGAAAAACTGTTTTTT
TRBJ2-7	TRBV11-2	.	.	CASTRRQGSFGQYF	TGTGCCAGCACCCGTCGGCAGGGATCATTTGGGCAGTACTTC
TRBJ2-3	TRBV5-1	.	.	CATRGTSTDTQYF	TGCGCCACAAGGGGTACTAGCACAGATACGCAGTATTTT
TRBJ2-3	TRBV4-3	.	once	CASRGANRDTQYF	TGCGCCAGCAGAGGGGCAAACAGAGATACGCAGTATTTT
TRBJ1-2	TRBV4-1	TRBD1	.	CASSQETGAYGYTF	TGCGCCAGCAGCCAAGAGACAGGGGCGTATGGCTACACCTTC
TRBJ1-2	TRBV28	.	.	CASSPFPPGGYTF	TGTGCCAGCAGTCCTTTTCCTCCGGGTGGCTACACCTTC
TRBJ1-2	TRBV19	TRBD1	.	CASSIRGQGAGGYTF	TGTGCCAGTAGTATAAGGGGACAGGGGGCGGGTGGCTACACCTTC
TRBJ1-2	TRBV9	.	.	CASSVDTGHPTGGYTF	TGTGCCAGCAGCGTAGACACAGGGCACCCGACAGGAGGCTACACCTTC
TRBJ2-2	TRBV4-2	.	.	CASSQASRGSNTGELFF	TGTGCCAGCAGCCAAGCAAGCAGAGGATCGAACACCGGGGAGCTGTTTTTT
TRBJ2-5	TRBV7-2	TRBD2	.	CASSPEAGSSRRETQYF	TGTGCCAGCAGCCCCGAAGCGGGGTCTTCTCGTCGGGAGACCCAGTACTTC
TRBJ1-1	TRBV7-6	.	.	CASSLGGITEAFF	TGTGCCAGCAGCTTAGGAGGGATCACTGAAGCTTTCTTT
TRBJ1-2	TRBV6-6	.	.	CASSYSGVLYTF	TGTGCCAGCAGTTACTCGGGAGTCTTATACACCTTC
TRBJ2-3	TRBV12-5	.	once	CASGVMAGGGTQYF	TGTGCTAGTGGTGTCATGGCAGGGGGAGGTACGCAGTATTTT
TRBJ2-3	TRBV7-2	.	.	CASSLARGNSFTDTQYF	TGTGCCAGCAGCTTAGCGAGAGGGAACAGTTTCACAGATACGCAGTATTTT
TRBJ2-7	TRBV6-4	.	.	CASSWPPGYEQYF	TGTGCCAGCAGTTGGCCCCCGGGCTACGAGCAGTACTTC
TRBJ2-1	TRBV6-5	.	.	CASSYMAGYNEQFF	TGTGCCAGCAGTTATATGGCGGGCTACAATGAGCAGTTCTTC
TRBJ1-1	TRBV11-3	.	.	CASTRGGSLGNTEAFF	TGTGCCAGCACACGCGGGGGGTCCTTGGGGAACACTGAAGCTTTCTTT
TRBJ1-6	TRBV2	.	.	CASSLLSSSPLHF	TGTGCCAGCAGTCTCTTATCGAGTTCACCCCTCCACTTT
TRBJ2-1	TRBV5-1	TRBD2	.	CASSLGTSSEQFF	TGCGCCAGCAGCCTCGGGACTAGCTCTGAGCAGTTCTTC
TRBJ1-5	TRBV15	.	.	CATSRDQRGTQHF	TGTGCCACCAGCAGAGACCAGAGGGGGACCCAGCATTTT
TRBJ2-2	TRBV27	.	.	CASSFQSAIAGELFF	TGTGCCAGCAGTTTTCAGAGCGCAATCGCCGGGGAGCTGTTTTTT
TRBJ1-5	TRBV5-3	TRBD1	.	CARRLTGGNQPQHF	TGTGCCAGAAGATTAACAGGGGGCAATCAGCCCCAGCATTTT
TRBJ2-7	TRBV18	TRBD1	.	CASSPGTGGGYEQYF	TGTGCCAGCTCACCTGGGACAGGGGGCGGTTACGAGCAGTACTTC
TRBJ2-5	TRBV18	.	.	CASSLIALEETQYF	TGTGCCAGCTCACTCATAGCGTTGGAAGAGACCCAGTACTTC
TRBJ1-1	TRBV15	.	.	CATSMGGVKTEAFF	TGTGCCACCAGCATGGGGGGAGTCAAGACTGAAGCTTTCTTT
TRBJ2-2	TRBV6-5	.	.	CASSYGPGTGELFF	TGTGCCAGCAGTTACGGTCCGGGGACCGGGGAGCTGTTTTTT
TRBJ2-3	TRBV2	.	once	CASRRSYYLDTQYF	TGTGCCAGCAGGCGGTCCTACTACCTGGATACGCAGTATTTT
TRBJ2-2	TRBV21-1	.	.	CASTRVDRGVFDTGELFF	TGTGCCAGCACTCGGGTGGACAGGGGTGTTTTCGACACCGGGGAGCTGTTTTTT
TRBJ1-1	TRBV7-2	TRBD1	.	CASSAGRGKNTEAFF	TGTGCCAGCAGCGCGGGCAGGGGGAAAAACACTGAAGCTTTCTTT
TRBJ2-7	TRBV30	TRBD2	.	CAWSAPPGGEGNEQYF	TGTGCCTGGAGTGCCCCCCCTGGAGGGGAGGGGAACGAGCAGTACTTC
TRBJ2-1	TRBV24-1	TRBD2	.	CATSEQRGGQDEQFF	TGTGCCACCAGTGAACAGCGGGGGGGCCAGGATGAGCAGTTCTTC
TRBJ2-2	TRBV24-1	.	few	CATSDLYRDNTGELFF	TGTGCCACCAGTGATTTGTACAGGGATAACACCGGGGAGCTGTTTTTT
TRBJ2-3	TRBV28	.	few	CASSLSPREDTQYF	TGTGCCAGCAGTTTATCCCCGAGAGAAGATACGCAGTATTTT
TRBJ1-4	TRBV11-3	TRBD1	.	CASSTGVTEKLFF	TGTGCCAGCAGCACAGGGGTGACTGAAAAACTGTTTTTT
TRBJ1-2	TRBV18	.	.	CASSPVAGYNSNYGYTF	TGTGCCAGCTCACCTGTGGCAGGGTACAACTCTAACTATGGCTACACCTTC
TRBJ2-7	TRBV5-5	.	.	CASSWTASYEQYF	TGTGCCAGCAGCTGGACAGCTTCCTACGAGCAGTACTTC
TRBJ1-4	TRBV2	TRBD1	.	CASSKGQAQKLFF	TGTGCCAGCAGTAAGGGACAGGCACAAAAACTGTTTTTT
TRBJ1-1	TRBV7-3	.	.	CASSPPGVQGNTEAFF	TGTGCCAGCAGCCCCCCGGGAGTGCAGGGAAACACTGAAGCTTTCTTT
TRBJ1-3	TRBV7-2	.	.	CASSLEPAGFGNTIYF	TGTGCCAGCAGCTTAGAGCCGGCAGGGTTTGGAAACACCATATATTTT
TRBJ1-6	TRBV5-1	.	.	CASSFGEGGNSPLHF	TGCGCCAGCAGCTTCGGGGAGGGGGGGAATTCACCCCTCCACTTT
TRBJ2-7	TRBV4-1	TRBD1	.	CASSQGQGTRSYEQYF	TGCGCCAGCAGCCAGGGACAGGGCACACGGTCCTACGAGCAGTACTTC
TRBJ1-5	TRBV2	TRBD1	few	CASRWTGENNQPQHF	TGTGCCAGCAGATGGACAGGGGAGAATAATCAGCCCCAGCATTTT
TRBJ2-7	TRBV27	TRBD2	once	CASSSFGGEHEQYF	TGTGCCAGCAGTTCCTTCGGGGGGGAACACGAGCAGTACTTC
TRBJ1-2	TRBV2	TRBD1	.	CASSGDRGYYGYTF	TGTGCCAGCAGTGGAGACAGGGGCTACTATGGCTACACCTTC
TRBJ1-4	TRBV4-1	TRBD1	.	CASSQGIWTGGGYTATNEKLFF	TGCGCCAGCAGCCAAGGAATTTGGACAGGGGGGGGATACACTGCAACTAATGAAAAACTGTTTTTT
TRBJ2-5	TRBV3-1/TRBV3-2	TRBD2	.	CASSGLAGETQYF	TGTGCCAGCAGTGGACTAGCGGGGGAGACCCAGTACTTC
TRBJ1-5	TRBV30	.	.	CAWSVMGAGQPQHF	TGTGCCTGGAGTGTAATGGGGGCCGGTCAGCCCCAGCATTTT
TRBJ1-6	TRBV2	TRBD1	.	CASSEALPGQGYSPLHF	TGTGCCAGCAGTGAAGCGCTTCCGGGACAGGGGTATTCACCCCTCCACTTT
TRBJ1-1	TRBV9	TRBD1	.	CASSPGQGRTEAFF	TGTGCCAGCAGCCCAGGACAGGGGAGAACTGAAGCTTTCTTT